These 4 T cell receptor beta chains originate from one sample sequenced in a study of blood T cells in healthy people across ages. A J-beta primer mix and a sample-barcoded 5' primer were used in a second PCR of roughly 6 to 12 cycles. Each CDR3 protein is one row after TCRdb ran MiXCR on the 5' RACE reads. This table holds fewer than 900,000 distinct CDR3 sequences, roughly 44% found once. Material for sequencing was blood. Source of these receptors: a woman aged 55-70 years in good health.

This chain connects TRBV5-1 to TRBJ2-7; TRBD2 matches at 16 bases. The J segment lost 7 bases and the V segment lost 2 bases, leaving 12 bases of the junction unmatched. CDR1 is SGHRS, CDR2 YFSETQ, per germline. This CDR3 spans 18 amino acids. DNA of the CDR3: TGCGCCAGCAGCTTTAACCGTCAGGGGACTAGCGGGAGGGCTGAGCAGTACTTC. It specifies CASSFNRQGTSGRAEQYF.

The rearrangement uses TRBV20-1 and TRBJ2-5, with no clear D. The J call is in doubt because the DNA end fits TRBJ2-7 better. CDR3 length equals 12 residues. Per germline, CDR1 DFQATT and CDR2 SNEGSKA (reference sequence). The CDR3 here is CSARGAFGEQYF. Written as DNA, the CDR3 is TGCAGTGCTAGAGGGGCGTTCGGCGAGCAGTACTTC.

In its sample, this clonotype was seen many times. The chain joins TRBV9 to TRBJ2-6; D remains ambiguous. This CDR3 contains 14 residues. Per the germline V gene, CDR1 is SGDLS and CDR2 is YYNGEE. Trimming stripped 5 bases from V and 0 bases from J, with 6 bases between. The CDR3 protein is CASREGSGANVLTF. The CDR3, as DNA: TGTGCCAGCAGGGAAGGCTCTGGGGCCAACGTCCTGACTTTC.

This clonotype came up many times. The rearrangement uses TRBV3-1 and TRBJ2-5; 7 bases agree with TRBD2. The V gene end was trimmed by 5 bases and the J gene end by 6 bases; junction bases not matched to a gene: 12. CDR3 length: 15 residues. CDR1 is LGHDT, CDR2 YNNKEL, per germline (reference sequence). This CDR3 reads CASSSSGTTSQTQYF. The CDR3 DNA reads as TGTGCCAGCAGCTCCTCCGGGACTACCTCTCAGACCCAGTACTTC.